Below, 31 T cell receptor beta chains from the same sample are listed, as sequenced in a study of cytomegalovirus exposure and HLA in healthy donors. The PCR contained 60 Vbeta and 13 Jbeta primers. Only in-frame clones appear in the TCRdb table, and some are missing; sequencing was by immunoSEQ multiplex PCR. The sample lists 77,000 or so clones, approximately 71% occurring once. Sequencing was carried out using PBMCs. The receptors stem from a woman in her thirties or forties in good health and CMV-seronegative.

This clone was seen only once. J is TRBJ2-3 and V is TRBV6-5; D possibly corresponds to TRBD2 (7 bases). Trimming shortened V by 10 bases and J by 2 bases, and 13 bases separated the two germline ends. Looked up from germline, CDR1 is MNHEY and CDR2 is SVGAGI. This CDR3 has 13 residues. The DNA for the CDR3 is TGTGCCACCCAGCGGGACAACACAGATACGCAGTATTTT. Translated, it gives CATQRDNTDTQYF.

The count of this clone is one. V is TRBV30 and J is TRBJ2-7, with TRBD2 matching 9 bases. Per germline, CDR1 GTSNPN and CDR2 SVGIG (reference sequence). The CDR3 runs 12 residues. V trimming: 8 bases; J trimming: 5 bases; junction bases outside the gene matches: 7. The CDR3 loop is CALRLAVHEQYF. DNA for the CDR3: TGTGCCCTTAGACTAGCGGTCCACGAGCAGTACTTC.

The chain couples TRBV7-6 to TRBJ1-1; 10 nucleotides align to TRBD1. The CDR3 has 15 amino acids. The V gene end was trimmed by 0 bases and the J gene end by 5 bases; junction bases not matched to a gene: 3. Germline V gene lookup returns CDR1 SGHVS and CDR2 FNYEAQ. DNA of the CDR3: TGTGCCAGCAGCTTAGCGCGGGACAGGGGTACTGAAGCTTTCTTT. Translation gives CASSLARDRGTEAFF. The full variable domain, its missing parts supplied by reference TRBV7-6 and TRBJ1-1, is GAGVSQSPRYKVTKRGQDVALRCDPISGHVSLYWYRQALGQGPEFLTYFNYEAQQDKSGLPNDRFSAERPEGSISTLTIQRTEQRDSAMYRCASSLARDRGTEAFFGQGTRLTVV.

This clone was seen more than once but under ten times. The chain employs TRBV28 and TRBJ1-5; unclear D gene. The CDR3 consists of 16 residues. Looked up from germline, CDR1 is MDHEN and CDR2 is SYDVKM. Trimming took off 5 bases at V and 2 bases at J, with 16 bases between the two ends. CDR3 amino acids: CASSVSGIIGNQPQHF. CDR3 DNA sequence: TGTGCCAGCAGTGTCTCGGGGATTATCGGCAATCAGCCCCAGCATTTT. The entire variable domain, with the rest obtained from reference TRBV28 and TRBJ1-5, is as follows: DVKVTQSSRYLVKRTGEKVFLECVQDMDHENMFWYRQDPGLGLRLIYFSYDVKMKEKGDIPEGYSVSREKKERFSLILESASTNQTSMYLCASSVSGIIGNQPQHFGDGTRLSIL.

J is TRBJ1-2 and V is TRBV15; 7 bases align to TRBD1. Germline V gene lookup returns CDR1 LNHNV and CDR2 YYDKDF (reference sequence). The length of the CDR3 is 15 residues. The junction had 5 bases not matched to a gene; V was cut back by 2 bases and J by 2 bases. DNA for the CDR3: TGTGCCACCAGCAGACCGGCGACAGGGAACTATGGCTACACCTTC. This encodes CATSRPATGNYGYTF.

The chain joins TRBV9 to TRBJ2-1, with D possibly TRBD1 on 6 matching bases. V lost 0 bases, J lost 5 bases, and 18 bases lay in between. This CDR3 region has 17 residues. CDR1 is SGDLS and CDR2 is YYNGEE in the germline V gene. The CDR3 loop is CASSVAAGDIRNNEQFF. The CDR3 region has the DNA TGTGCCAGCAGCGTAGCTGCAGGGGACATCCGAAACAATGAGCAGTTCTTC.

This chain uses TRBV27 with TRBJ2-3; maybe TRBD1 (5 bases). Trimming shortened V by 6 bases and J by 7 bases, and 14 bases separated the two germline ends. CDR1 is MNHEY, CDR2 SMNVEV, per germline (reference sequence). The CDR3 length is 13 residues. CDR3 bases: TGTGCCAGCAGGGGAAGGGGTTGGTATACGCAGTATTTT. It yields the protein CASRGRGWYTQYF.

This chain joins TRBV28 and TRBJ2-2, with TRBD2 matching 9 bases. The CDR3 runs 14 residues. The germline CDR1 and CDR2 sequences are MDHEN and SYDVKM. V trimming: 6 bases; J trimming: 3 bases; junction bases outside the gene matches: 2. CDR3 bases: TGTGCCAGCAGGAGGACTAGCGACACCGGGGAGCTGTTTTTT. Amino acids: CASRRTSDTGELFF.

V is TRBV4-3 and J is TRBJ2-7; maybe TRBD2 (5 bases). Per germline, CDR1 LGHNA and CDR2 YSLEER. This CDR3 region has 16 residues. The germline V and J ends were trimmed by 0 bases and 1 base, with 13 bases remaining between them. The CDR3 region is CASSQDLDSSSYEQYF. The CDR3 coding sequence is TGCGCCAGCAGCCAAGATCTGGACTCCTCTTCCTACGAGCAGTACTTC.

The chain carries TRBV19 and TRBJ1-1; the match to TRBD1 covers 7 bases. Germline V gene lookup returns CDR1 LNHDA and CDR2 SQIVND (reference sequence). This CDR3 is built from 14 residues. The ends lost 7 bases at V and 1 base at J; junction bases unmatched: 6. CDR3 coding DNA: TGTGCCAGTACCATGGGACAGACGAACACTGAAGCTTTCTTT. It is translated as CASTMGQTNTEAFF.

V and J are TRBV2 and TRBJ2-2; 8 bases match TRBD1. The germline gives CDR1 SNHLY, CDR2 FYNNEI. The CDR3 contains 13 residues. Trimming took 6 bases from V and 6 from J; bases not matched to a gene: 3. The DNA of the CDR3 is TGTGCCAGCAGCCCGGACAGGGCCGGGGAGCTGTTTTTT. Translated, it gives CASSPDRAGELFF. Variable domain in full (rest from reference TRBV2 and TRBJ2-2): EPEVTQTPSHQVTQMGQEVILRCVPISNHLYFYWYRQILGQKVEFLVSFYNNEISEKSEIFDDQFSVERPDGSNFTLKIRSTKLEDSAMYFCASSPDRAGELFFGEGSRLTVL.

This clone has a handful of counts. V usage is TRBV6-4 and J usage is TRBJ1-5; D is ambiguous. The germline V and J ends were trimmed by 4 bases and 15 bases, with 19 bases remaining between them. The germline V gene encodes CDR1 MRHNA and CDR2 SNTAGT. The CDR3 is 13 residues long. As DNA, the CDR3 is TGTGCCAGCAGTGCTGCAGCCCACAGCCCCACGCATTTT. Encoded protein: CASSAAAHSPTHF.

On this clone itself: A read error is likely, as this CDR3 ends without the conserved phenylalanine or tryptophan. It is unclear where the CDR3 begins or ends on the DNA, so no DNA is shown, and the CDR3 is as TCRdb lists it. This rearrangement joins TRBV20-1 to TRBJ2-7; whether TRBD2, the table's D call, matches the DNA was not checked. The germline gives CDR1 DFQATT, CDR2 SNEGSKA (reference sequence). The CDR3 totals 11 residues, both ends included. CDR3 residues: CSALAPPRLVL.

Judged by abundance, this clone is medium-sized. The chain couples TRBV15 to TRBJ1-4; 10 nucleotides match TRBD1. The CDR3 is made up of 15 amino acids. The V segment lost 4 bases and the J segment 3 bases; nucleotides outside the gene matches: 2. Germline-derived CDR1 and CDR2 are LNHNV and YYDKDF (reference sequence). The CDR3 DNA follows: TGTGCCACCAGCACGGACAGGGGGTCTAATGAAAAACTGTTTTTT. Protein: CATSTDRGSNEKLFF.

The genes are TRBV28 and TRBJ2-6, with D perhaps matching TRBD2 (5 bases). Per germline, CDR1 MDHEN and CDR2 SYDVKM. V was trimmed by 3 bases and J by 4 bases, leaving 13 bases between them. The CDR3 has 16 amino acids. The CDR3 sequence: CASSLEASPGANVLTF. The CDR3 region has the DNA TGTGCCAGCAGTTTGGAGGCCTCCCCCGGGGCCAACGTCCTGACTTTC.

This clone was seen a few times. This chain connects TRBV4-1 to TRBJ1-1; D gene unclear. The CDR3 is 15 residues long. The germline CDR1 and CDR2 sequences are MGHRA and YSYEKL. Between the trimmed V and J ends, which lost 1 base and 1 base, there was a span of 10 bases. CDR3 bases: TGCGCCAGCAGCCAAGCGAGGGTTGGGAACACTGAAGCTTTCTTT. It is translated as CASSQARVGNTEAFF.

J is TRBJ2-7 and V is TRBV10-3, with 16 bases matching TRBD2. V lost 6 bases and J lost 5; bases outside the gene matches: 7. This CDR3 is built from 16 residues. Germline V gives CDR1 ENHRY, CDR2 SYGVKD. Written as DNA, the CDR3 is TGTGCCATCAGGGGGACTAGCGGGAGGGCCGCCCACGAGCAGTACTTC. It codes for CAIRGTSGRAAHEQYF.

V gene TRBV4-1 combines with J gene TRBJ1-2; D may be TRBD1 (5 bases). V was trimmed by 2 bases and J by 2 bases, leaving 15 bases between them. Germline V gene lookup returns CDR1 MGHRA and CDR2 YSYEKL. This CDR3 has 16 amino acids. CDR3 bases: TGCGCCAGCAGCCAAATGCAGGGCCGAGGAAACTATGGCTACACCTTC. Amino acids: CASSQMQGRGNYGYTF.

The chain uses TRBV9 and TRBJ2-1; 12 nucleotides match TRBD2. J lost 7 bases, V lost 0 bases, and 2 bases had no gene match. The CDR3 sequence is 15 residues long. The germline gives CDR1 SGDLS, CDR2 YYNGEE. In DNA, the CDR3 is TGTGCCAGCAGCGTAGCTAGCGGGGGGGCGAATGAGCAGTTCTTC. It specifies CASSVASGGANEQFF.

V is TRBV28 and J is TRBJ1-4, with a tentative D call TRBD1 (5 bases). CDR1 and CDR2 (germline): MDHEN, SYDVKM. This CDR3 spans 17 amino acids. Trimming removed 4 bases from V and 7 bases from J, with 22 bases in between. The CDR3 nucleotides read TGTGCCAGCAGTTCTAACCTAGGGGAGGGATGGCGTGAAAAACTGTTTTTT. Protein product: CASSSNLGEGWREKLFF.

The chain has TRBV1 and TRBJ2-3; the D call of TRBD2 is as the table states it, not checked on the DNA. TRBV1 is tagged as a pseudogene. The length of the CDR3 is 20 residues. In DNA form, the CDR3 reads TGCACCAGCAGCCAACTCAGGACTAGCGGGAGTCCGACTAGCACAGATACGCAGTATTTT. This sequence encodes CTSSQLRTSGSPTSTDTQYF.

V and J are TRBV2 and TRBJ1-2; a weak D match, TRBD1 (6 bases). CDR1 is SNHLY and CDR2 is FYNNEI in the germline V gene. CDR3 size: 12 residues. V lost 6 bases to trimming and J lost 8 bases, with 13 bases between them. The CDR3 region is CASRGGAWGYTF. The CDR3 DNA is TGTGCCAGCAGAGGGGGGGCTTGGGGCTACACCTTC. The full variable domain, in which reference TRBV2 and TRBJ1-2 provide the parts outside the CDR3, is EPEVTQTPSHQVTQMGQEVILRCVPISNHLYFYWYRQILGQKVEFLVSFYNNEISEKSEIFDDQFSVERPDGSNFTLKIRSTKLEDSAMYFCASRGGAWGYTFGSGTRLTVV.

The chain combines TRBV9 with TRBJ2-1, with 11 bases identical to TRBD2. The trim removed 5 bases at V and 9 bases at J, leaving 7 bases unmatched. This CDR3 comprises 14 residues. Per the germline V gene, CDR1 is SGDLS and CDR2 is YYNGEE. The CDR3 protein is CASSPLAGVPEQFF. CDR3 coding DNA: TGTGCCAGCAGTCCACTAGCGGGAGTACCTGAGCAGTTCTTC.

The rearrangement joins TRBV7-2 to TRBJ2-1; 7 bases agree with TRBD2. This CDR3 spans 15 amino acids. Germline trimming cut 5 bases from V and 0 bases from J; bases unmatched to any gene: 4. Germline V gene sequence: CDR1 SGHTA, CDR2 FQGNSA. CDR3 in amino acids: CASSGGGSSYNEQFF. DNA of the CDR3: TGTGCCAGCAGCGGGGGGGGGAGCTCCTACAATGAGCAGTTCTTC. Variable domain in full (rest from reference TRBV7-2 and TRBJ2-1): GAGVSQSPSNKVTEKGKDVELRCDPISGHTALYWYRQSLGQGLEFLIYFQGNSAPDKSGLPSDRFSAERTGGSVSTLTIQRTQQEDSAVYLCASSGGGSSYNEQFFGPGTRLTVL.

The rearrangement joins TRBV6-1 to TRBJ1-1; a possible D gene is TRBD1 (6 bases). Trimming removed 6 bases at V and 1 base at J, with 9 bases between. The germline V gene encodes CDR1 MNHNS and CDR2 SASEGT. This CDR3 has 13 residues. The chain's CDR3 is CASRDRRNTEAFF. In nucleotides, the CDR3 is TGTGCCAGCAGGGACAGAAGGAACACTGAAGCTTTCTTT.

The rearrangement links TRBV14 to TRBJ2-3; no clear D. Trimming shortened V by 1 base and J by 2 bases, and 7 bases separated the two germline ends. CDR3 size: 14 residues. Looked up from germline, CDR1 is SGHDN and CDR2 is FVKESK. CDR3 sequence: CASSQVQLTDTQYF. As DNA, the CDR3 is TGTGCCAGCAGCCAAGTACAGCTCACAGATACGCAGTATTTT.

This chain links TRBV2 with TRBJ1-6; weak D call: TRBD1 (5 bases). V shed 2 bases and J shed 9 bases, with 11 bases lying between them. The CDR3 totals 14 residues. CDR1 is SNHLY and CDR2 is FYNNEI in the germline V gene. The CDR3 DNA reads TGTGCCAGCAGTGAAACGGGGGAGAGTTCACCCCTCCACTTT. Its translation: CASSETGESSPLHF. The full variable domain, in which reference TRBV2 and TRBJ1-6 provide the parts outside the CDR3, is EPEVTQTPSHQVTQMGQEVILRCVPISNHLYFYWYRQILGQKVEFLVSFYNNEISEKSEIFDDQFSVERPDGSNFTLKIRSTKLEDSAMYFCASSETGESSPLHFGNGTRLTVT.

V gene TRBV5-4 combines with J gene TRBJ1-2, with 8 nucleotides matching TRBD1. Germline CDR1 and CDR2: SGHNT and YYREEE (reference sequence). Unmatched junction bases numbered 7, after V lost 6 bases and J lost 0 bases. The CDR3 loop spans 15 amino acids. The CDR3 region has the DNA TGTGCCAGCAATAAACCGGGACAGGCTAACTATGGCTACACCTTC. Residues: CASNKPGQANYGYTF.

V is TRBV9 and J is TRBJ2-7, with TRBD1 matching over 12 bases. This CDR3 contains 15 residues. J lost 6 bases, V lost 0 bases, and 4 bases had no gene match. CDR1 is SGDLS, CDR2 YYNGEE, per germline. The DNA for the CDR3 is TGTGCCAGCAGCGTAGCGGGACAGGGGGCTGGCGAGCAGTACTTC. It yields the protein CASSVAGQGAGEQYF.

This clone was seen just once. The chain's CDR3 is CASSAPFKWDRVKTEAFF. DNA of the CDR3: TGTGCCAGCAGCGCACCCTTCAAGTGGGACAGGGTAAAAACTGAAGCTTTCTTT. The rearrangement joins TRBV9 to TRBJ1-1; 9 nucleotides match TRBD1. CDR1 is SGDLS and CDR2 is YYNGEE in the germline V gene. The CDR3 runs to 18 residues. The junction had 17 bases not matched to a gene; V was cut back by 3 bases and J by 5 bases.

This clone was detected only a few times. This rearrangement joins TRBV28 to TRBJ1-4, with D maybe TRBD1 (6 bases). The CDR3 is 16 amino acids. V lost 4 bases to trimming and J lost 6 bases, with 18 bases between them. Germline assignment: CDR1 MDHEN and CDR2 SYDVKM. The CDR3 DNA is TGTGCCAGCAGTTCAGCGGGGACATCAGGGGATGAAAAACTGTTTTTT. Protein sequence: CASSSAGTSGDEKLFF.